This entry describes one TCR beta chain. What it binds is unknown. These data are taken from a study of pediatric ulcerative colitis. Broader study findings: A couple of rectal CDR3 clonotypes occurred in all ulcerative colitis patients. Blood-rectal clonal overlap within each person was significantly higher in ulcerative colitis patients than controls. In rectum, acute severe colitis had expanded clones and less diversity.

Germline V gene data show CDR1 as PRHDT and CDR2 as FYEKMQ (reference sequence). The CDR3 consists of 15 residues. V lost 7 bases, J lost 4 bases, and 17 bases lay in between. The protocol was immunoSEQ multiplex PCR, while the TCRdb copy is restricted to in-frame clones and leaves out a portion. Counted here are 50,000 to 65,000 clones, less than 90% occurring once; the ten biggest clones make up nearly 3.5%. Material for sequencing was blood. The gene calls are TRBV13 and TRBJ1-3, with D uncertain. The sequence derives from a boy aged 5-17 years with severe ulcerative colitis. This chain's CDR3 is CASTFGEGAGNTIYF. In nucleotides, the CDR3 is TGTGCCAGCACCTTCGGAGAGGGAGCCGGAAACACCATATATTTT. Based on the CDR3 plus reference TRBV13 and TRBJ1-3, the full variable domain is AAGVIQSPRHLIKEKRETATLKCYPIPRHDTVYWYQQGPGQDPQFLISFYEKMQSDKGSIPDRFSAQQFSDYHSELNMSSLELGDSALYFCASTFGEGAGNTIYFGEGSWLTVV.